The sequence of this T cell receptor beta chain was determined in a study of breast tumors, draining lymph nodes, adjacent tissues. In its sample, this clonotype was seen many times. As yet, its antigen is unknown. The lymph nodes were axillary draining lymph nodes from breast cancer patients. TCRdb processed the multiplex PCR reads anew with MiXCR; each CDR3 protein has one entry. This sample has some 170,000 distinct CDR3 sequences, with about 34% found just once. This CDR3 has 18 amino acids. Trimming removed 0 bases from V and 4 bases from J, with 19 bases in between. Germline lookup yields CDR1 SGHDN and CDR2 FVKESK. Study outcomes and limitations: The lymph node origin of tumor T cells was framed as consistent with a hypothesis, not demonstrated. The data were judged consistent with most tumor T cells coming from lymph node and expanding in tumor. Tumor TCR diversity was below lymph nodes but above nontumor tissue.

V gene TRBV14 combines with J gene TRBJ2-1; tentatively, D is TRBD2 (5 bases). Input material: axillary lymph node tissue. The sequence was obtained from a female donor with breast cancer. Some clones in this sample may be carry-over from other donors' samples. In nucleotides, the CDR3 is TGTGCCAGCAGCCAAGAAATTACTAGATTCGCTGGTTACAATGAGCAGTTCTTC. It translates to CASSQEITRFAGYNEQFF.